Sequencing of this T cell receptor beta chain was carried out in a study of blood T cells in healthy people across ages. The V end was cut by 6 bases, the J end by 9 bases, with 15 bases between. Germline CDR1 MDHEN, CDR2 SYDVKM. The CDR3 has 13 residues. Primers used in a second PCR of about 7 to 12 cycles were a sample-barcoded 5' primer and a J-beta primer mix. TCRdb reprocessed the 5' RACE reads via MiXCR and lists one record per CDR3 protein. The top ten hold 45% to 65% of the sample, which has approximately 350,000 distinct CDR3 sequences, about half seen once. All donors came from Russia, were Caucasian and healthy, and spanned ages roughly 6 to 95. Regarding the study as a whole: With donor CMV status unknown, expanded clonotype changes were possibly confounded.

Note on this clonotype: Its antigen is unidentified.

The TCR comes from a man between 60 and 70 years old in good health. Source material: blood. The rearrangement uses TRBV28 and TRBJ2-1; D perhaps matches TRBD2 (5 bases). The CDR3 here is CASSPTLEGEQFF. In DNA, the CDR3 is TGTGCCAGCAGCCCCACTCTAGAGGGTGAGCAGTTCTTC.